This T cell receptor (beta chain) was identified during a study of blood T cell repertoires in COVID-19. Study-level background: Sites across the United States, Italy and Spain contributed samples from acute and convalescent COVID-19. The analysed material was cDNA or gDNA that came from T cells, B-cell-depleted T cells, or PBMCs.

TCRdb's copy holds only in-frame clones and misses some; the assay was immunoSEQ multiplex PCR. Among over 100,000 clones listed, approximately 86% were seen once. Looked up from germline, CDR1 is SGHTA and CDR2 is FQGNSA. The CDR3 has 15 amino acids. The germline V and J ends were trimmed by 5 bases and 3 bases, with 17 bases remaining between them. The gene calls are TRBV7-2 and TRBJ2-7; TRBD2 might be the D (6 bases). The sequencing input was peripheral blood. The origin of this receptor is a woman in her 70s with COVID-19, enrolled during active disease. CDR3 amino acids: CASSLGRGPSYEQYF. The CDR3 DNA is TGTGCCAGCAGCCTAGGGCGGGGCCCGAGCTACGAGCAGTACTTC.